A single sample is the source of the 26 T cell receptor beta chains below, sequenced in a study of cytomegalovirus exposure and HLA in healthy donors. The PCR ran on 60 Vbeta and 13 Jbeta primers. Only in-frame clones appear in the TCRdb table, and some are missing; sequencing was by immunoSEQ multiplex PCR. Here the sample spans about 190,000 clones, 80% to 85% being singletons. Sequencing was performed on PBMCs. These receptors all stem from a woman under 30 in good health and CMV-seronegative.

Written as DNA, the CDR3 is TGTGCCAGCAGGACTACAGAGACCCAGTACTTC. It yields the protein CASRTTETQYF. The chain is built from TRBV2 and TRBJ2-5, with D maybe TRBD2 (5 bases). The V gene's germline CDR1 is SNHLY and CDR2 FYNNEI. CDR3 length: 11 amino acids. The V end lost 6 bases, the J end lost 4 bases, and 6 bases lay between the germline ends. Based on the CDR3 plus reference TRBV2 and TRBJ2-5, the full variable domain is EPEVTQTPSHQVTQMGQEVILRCVPISNHLYFYWYRQILGQKVEFLVSFYNNEISEKSEIFDDQFSVERPDGSNFTLKIRSTKLEDSAMYFCASRTTETQYFGPGTRLLVL.

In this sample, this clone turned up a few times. Here the CDR3 reads CASSILRKGDRGEKLFF. The CDR3 coding sequence is TGTGCCAGTAGTATCCTCCGGAAGGGGGACAGGGGTGAAAAACTGTTTTTT. The chain couples TRBV19 to TRBJ1-4; 10 nucleotides line up with TRBD1. Germline V gene sequence: CDR1 LNHDA, CDR2 SQIVND (reference sequence). CDR3 length equals 17 residues. The ends lost 3 bases at V and 7 bases at J; junction bases unmatched: 11.

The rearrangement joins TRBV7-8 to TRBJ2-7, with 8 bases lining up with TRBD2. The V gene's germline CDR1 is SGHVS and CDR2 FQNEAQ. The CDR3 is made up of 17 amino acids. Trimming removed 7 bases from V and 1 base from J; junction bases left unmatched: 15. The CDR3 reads CASTPLSGGRGSYEQYF. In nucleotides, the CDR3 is TGTGCCAGCACCCCCCTCTCGGGGGGGCGGGGATCCTACGAGCAGTACTTC.

The CDR3 reads CASSLGLAADTQYF. The CDR3 DNA reads as TGTGCCAGCAGCTTAGGACTAGCCGCAGATACGCAGTATTTT. The V gene is TRBV7-2, the J gene TRBJ2-3; 7 nucleotides align to TRBD2. CDR3 size: 14 residues. Trimming at V came to 1 base and at J to 4 bases, leaving 2 bases not matched to a gene. From germline, CDR1 is SGHTA and CDR2 FQGNSA.

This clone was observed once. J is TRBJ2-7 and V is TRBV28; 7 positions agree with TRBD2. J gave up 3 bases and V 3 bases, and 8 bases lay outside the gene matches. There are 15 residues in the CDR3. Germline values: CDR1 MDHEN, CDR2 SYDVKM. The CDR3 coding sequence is TGTGCCAGCAGTTTGGAGTTTCTAGCGGTCTACGAGCAGTACTTC. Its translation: CASSLEFLAVYEQYF.

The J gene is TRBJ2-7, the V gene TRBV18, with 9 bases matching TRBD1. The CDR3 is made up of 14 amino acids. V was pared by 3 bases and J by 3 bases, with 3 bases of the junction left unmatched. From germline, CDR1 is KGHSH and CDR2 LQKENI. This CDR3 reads CASSPPGQGYEQYF. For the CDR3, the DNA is TGTGCCAGCTCACCTCCGGGACAGGGCTACGAGCAGTACTTC.

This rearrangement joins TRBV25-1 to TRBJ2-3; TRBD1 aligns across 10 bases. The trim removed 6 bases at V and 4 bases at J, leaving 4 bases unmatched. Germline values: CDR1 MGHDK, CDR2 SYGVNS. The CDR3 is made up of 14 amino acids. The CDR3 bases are TGTGCCAGCAGCGAGACAGGGGGCTCAGATACGCAGTATTTT. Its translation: CASSETGGSDTQYF. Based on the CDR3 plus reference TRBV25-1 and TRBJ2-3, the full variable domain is EADIYQTPRYLVIGTGKKITLECSQTMGHDKMYWYQQDPGMELHLIHYSYGVNSTEKGDLSSESTVSRIRTEHFPLTLESARPSHTSQYLCASSETGGSDTQYFGPGTRLTVL.

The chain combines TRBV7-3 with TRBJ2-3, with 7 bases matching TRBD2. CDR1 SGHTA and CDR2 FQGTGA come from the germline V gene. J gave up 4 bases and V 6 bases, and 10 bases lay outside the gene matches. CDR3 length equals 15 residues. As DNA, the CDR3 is TGTGCCAGCAGGGTCAGCGGGACGGGCGCAGATACGCAGTATTTT. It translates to CASRVSGTGADTQYF.

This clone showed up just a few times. The CDR3 region is CASSPSHRGETQYF. In DNA, the CDR3 is TGTGCCAGCAGTCCATCCCATCGGGGAGAGACCCAGTACTTC. The chain links TRBV28 to TRBJ2-5, with a possible D match to TRBD2 (5 bases). The germline V gene has CDR1 MDHEN and CDR2 SYDVKM. Trimming took 5 bases from V and 4 from J, leaving 14 bases between them. CDR3 length: 14 amino acids.

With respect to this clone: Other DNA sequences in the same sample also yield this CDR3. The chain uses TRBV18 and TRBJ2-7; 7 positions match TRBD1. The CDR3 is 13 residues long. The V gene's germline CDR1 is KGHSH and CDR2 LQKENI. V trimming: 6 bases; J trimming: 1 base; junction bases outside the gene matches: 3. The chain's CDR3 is CASSQQGSYEQYF. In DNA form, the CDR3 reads TGTGCCAGCTCGCAACAGGGGTCCTACGAGCAGTACTTC.

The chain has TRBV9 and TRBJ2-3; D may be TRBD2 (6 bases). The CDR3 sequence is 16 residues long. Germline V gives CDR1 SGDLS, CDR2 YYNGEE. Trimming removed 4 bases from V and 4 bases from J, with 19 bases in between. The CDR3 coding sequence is TGTGCCAGCAGCACTCTTGGGGCGGGAATGGCAGATACGCAGTATTTT. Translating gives CASSTLGAGMADTQYF.

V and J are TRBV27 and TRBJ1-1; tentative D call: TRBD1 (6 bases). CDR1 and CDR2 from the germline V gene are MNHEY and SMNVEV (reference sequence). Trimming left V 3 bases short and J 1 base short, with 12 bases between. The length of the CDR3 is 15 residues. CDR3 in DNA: TGTGCCAGCAGTTTGGGGAGGGGGGCGAACACTGAAGCTTTCTTT. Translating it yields CASSLGRGANTEAFF.

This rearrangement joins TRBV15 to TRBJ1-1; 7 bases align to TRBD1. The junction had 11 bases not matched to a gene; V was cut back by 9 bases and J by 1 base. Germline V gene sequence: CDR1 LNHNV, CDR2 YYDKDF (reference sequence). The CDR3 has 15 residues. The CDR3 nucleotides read TGTGCCACAATGGCCTCCAGGGGGAGGAACACTGAAGCTTTCTTT. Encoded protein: CATMASRGRNTEAFF.

The CDR3 DNA reads TGCGCCAGCAGGACAGGGGGACCCTTTTCACCCCTCCACTTT. Amino acids: CASRTGGPFSPLHF. This rearrangement joins TRBV10-2 to TRBJ1-6, with 9 bases lining up with TRBD1. The CDR3 spans 14 residues. Germline CDR1 and CDR2: WSHSY and SAAADI. Trimming took 6 bases from V and 9 from J; bases not matched to a gene: 6.

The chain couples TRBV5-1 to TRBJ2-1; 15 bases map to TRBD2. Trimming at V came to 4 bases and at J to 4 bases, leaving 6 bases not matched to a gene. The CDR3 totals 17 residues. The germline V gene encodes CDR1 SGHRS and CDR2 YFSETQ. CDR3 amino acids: CASSRGLAGGRYNEQFF. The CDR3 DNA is TGCGCCAGCAGCCGGGGACTAGCGGGAGGTCGGTACAATGAGCAGTTCTTC.

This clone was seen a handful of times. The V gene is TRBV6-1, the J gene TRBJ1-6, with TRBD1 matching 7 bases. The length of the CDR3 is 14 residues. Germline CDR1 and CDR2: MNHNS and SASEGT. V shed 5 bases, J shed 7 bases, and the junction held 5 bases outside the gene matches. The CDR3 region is CASSFGQENSPLHF. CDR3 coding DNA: TGTGCCAGCAGTTTCGGACAGGAGAATTCACCCCTCCACTTT.

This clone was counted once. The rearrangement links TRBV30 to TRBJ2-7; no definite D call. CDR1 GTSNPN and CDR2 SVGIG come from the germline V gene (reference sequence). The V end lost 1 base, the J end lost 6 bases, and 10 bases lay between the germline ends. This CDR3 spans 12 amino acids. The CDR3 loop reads CAWSASSREQYF. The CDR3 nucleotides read TGTGCCTGGAGTGCAAGTAGCCGCGAGCAGTACTTC.

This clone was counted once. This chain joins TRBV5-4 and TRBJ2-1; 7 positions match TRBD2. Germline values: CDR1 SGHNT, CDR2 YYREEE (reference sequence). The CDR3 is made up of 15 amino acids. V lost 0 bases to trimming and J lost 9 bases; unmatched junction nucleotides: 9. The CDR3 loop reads CASSLGGSQGSEQFF. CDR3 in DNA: TGTGCCAGCAGCTTGGGCGGGAGTCAAGGAAGTGAGCAGTTCTTC.

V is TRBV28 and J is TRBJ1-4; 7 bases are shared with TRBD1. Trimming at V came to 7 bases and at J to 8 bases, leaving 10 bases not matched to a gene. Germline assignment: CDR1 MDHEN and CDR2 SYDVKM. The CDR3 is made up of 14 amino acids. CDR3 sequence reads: CASIEGAREEKLFF. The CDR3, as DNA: TGTGCCAGCATAGAGGGGGCGCGCGAAGAAAAACTGTTTTTT.

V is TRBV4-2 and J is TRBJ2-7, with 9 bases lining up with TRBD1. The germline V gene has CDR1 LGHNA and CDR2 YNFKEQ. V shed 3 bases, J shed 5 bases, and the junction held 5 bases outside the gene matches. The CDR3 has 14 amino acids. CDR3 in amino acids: CASSHTGTGNEQYF. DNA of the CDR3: TGTGCCAGCAGCCATACCGGGACAGGGAACGAGCAGTACTTC.

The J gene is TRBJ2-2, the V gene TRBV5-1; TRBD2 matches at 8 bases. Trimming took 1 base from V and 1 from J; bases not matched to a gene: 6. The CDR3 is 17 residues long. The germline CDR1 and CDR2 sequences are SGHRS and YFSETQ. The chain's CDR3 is CASSLTPTSVNTGELFF. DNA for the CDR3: TGCGCCAGCAGCTTGACTCCGACTAGCGTGAACACCGGGGAGCTGTTTTTT.

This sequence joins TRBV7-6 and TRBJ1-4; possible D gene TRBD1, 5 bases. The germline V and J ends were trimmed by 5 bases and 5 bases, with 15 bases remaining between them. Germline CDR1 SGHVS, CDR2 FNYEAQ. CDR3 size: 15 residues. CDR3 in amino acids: CASSLIQAPNEKLFF. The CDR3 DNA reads TGTGCCAGCAGCCTAATACAGGCTCCGAATGAAAAACTGTTTTTT.

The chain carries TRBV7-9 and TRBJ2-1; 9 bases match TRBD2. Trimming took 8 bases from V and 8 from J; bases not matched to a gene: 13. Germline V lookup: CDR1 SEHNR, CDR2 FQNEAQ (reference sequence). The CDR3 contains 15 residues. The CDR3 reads CASVVAGVVIDEQFF. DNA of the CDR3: TGTGCCAGCGTAGTAGCGGGAGTGGTTATCGATGAGCAGTTCTTC.

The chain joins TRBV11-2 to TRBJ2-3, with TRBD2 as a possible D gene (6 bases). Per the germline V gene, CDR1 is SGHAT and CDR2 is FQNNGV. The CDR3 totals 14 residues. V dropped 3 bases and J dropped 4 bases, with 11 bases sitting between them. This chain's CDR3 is CASSFRTGADTQYF. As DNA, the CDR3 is TGTGCCAGCAGCTTCCGGACGGGGGCAGATACGCAGTATTTT.

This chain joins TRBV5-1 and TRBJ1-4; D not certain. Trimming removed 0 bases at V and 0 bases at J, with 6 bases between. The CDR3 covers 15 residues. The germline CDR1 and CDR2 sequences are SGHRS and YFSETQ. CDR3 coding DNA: TGCGCCAGCAGCTTGGGACACGCAACTAATGAAAAACTGTTTTTT. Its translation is CASSLGHATNEKLFF.

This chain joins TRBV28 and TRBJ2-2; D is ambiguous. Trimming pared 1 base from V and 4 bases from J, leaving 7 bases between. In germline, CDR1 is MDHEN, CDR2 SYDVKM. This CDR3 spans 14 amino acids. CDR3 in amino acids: CASSLYGATGELFF. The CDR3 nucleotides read TGTGCCAGCAGTTTATACGGAGCCACCGGGGAGCTGTTTTTT.